This T cell receptor (beta chain) was sequenced during a study of T cell repertoires in cytomegalovirus infection. About the study: Public TCR beta signatures indicated both CMV infection and matching HLA type.

At least ten counts were recorded for this clonotype. TCRdb used MiXCR to reprocess the reads, holding one entry per CDR3 protein. This sample has nearly 550,000 distinct CDR3 sequences, with more than 15% found just once. Germline V gene sequence: CDR1 SGHTA, CDR2 FQGNSA. The CDR3 sequence is 16 residues long. With V trimmed by 1 base and J by 2 bases, 4 bases remained unmatched. The sample was CD8+ T cells from PBMCs. V usage is TRBV7-2 and J usage is TRBJ2-2; 7 nucleotides align to TRBD2. The receptor was isolated from a human donor in good health (CMV status not recorded). Some clones in this sample may be carry-over from other donors' samples. In DNA, the CDR3 is TGTGCCAGCAGCTTAGGGTGGGGGGGAAACACCGGGGAGCTGTTTTTT. As protein: CASSLGWGGNTGELFF.